This record looks at one T cell receptor (beta chain) sequence and its context. Its antigen is undetermined. This sample is part of a study of graft-versus-host responses after intestinal transplantation. Study results and limitations: Allograft clonal ratios (graft-versus-host to host-versus-graft) were high in patients who had graft-donor T cell macrochimerism. Ileal or blood samples showed some GvH clones first, and such clones were also found in recipient marrow.

V trimming: 0 bases; J trimming: 5 bases; junction bases outside the gene matches: 4. CDR1 is LGHNT and CDR2 is FRNRAP in the germline V gene. This CDR3 spans 15 amino acids. Here immunoSEQ multiplex PCR was the method, and the copy in TCRdb shows in-frame clones only, minus some. This sample has approximately 37,000 clones, with just under 90% found just once. The TCR originated in a human patient who received an intestinal transplant, so some T cells may come from the graft donor. This sequence joins TRBV12-5 and TRBJ2-1, with 7 bases fitting TRBD2. Sequencing used PBMCs, obtained 267 days after transplant. The CDR3 loop is CASGLVQRGNNEQFF. Written as DNA, the CDR3 is TGTGCTAGTGGTTTGGTCCAGCGGGGTAACAATGAGCAGTTCTTC.